This TCR beta chain was captured by sequencing in a study of blood T cells in healthy people across ages. This clonotype has more than one count but fewer than ten. The CDR3 is 12 amino acids. V dropped 10 bases and J dropped 8 bases, with 16 bases sitting between them. CDR1 and CDR2 (germline): MNHEY, SVGAGI. Together with a sample-barcoded 5' primer, a J-beta primer mix was included in a second PCR lasting about 6 to 11 cycles. TCRdb ran MiXCR on the 5' RACE reads and lists one entry per CDR3 protein. This repertoire shows roughly 1,500,000 distinct CDR3 sequences, approximately 32% found once; its top ten account for around 10%.

The source of this sequence is a woman aged 25 to 39 in good health. The genes are TRBV6-5 and TRBJ2-3, with a possible D match to TRBD2 (5 bases). Source material: blood. The CDR3 DNA reads as TGTGCCACAGCGGAAGAGAAGGGTACGCAGTATTTT. Translation gives CATAEEKGTQYF.